This T cell receptor (beta chain) originates from a study of beta chain features in type 1 diabetes. Overall study findings and caveats: Patients' naive, central memory and regulatory TCRB repertoires appeared more alike than those of healthy donors. Patients with type 1 diabetes showed fewer VDJ junction insertions and more deletions.

One heparinised draw, averaging around 120 mL, was taken per donor. CD45RO/CCR7/CD25/CD127/CD95/CD27 sorting isolated CD4+ naive, central memory, regulatory and stem cell-like memory cells. Expressed TCRB transcripts were sequenced because the entire RNA isolate underwent reverse transcription. Only in-frame clones appear in the TCRdb table, and some are missing; sequencing was by immunoSEQ multiplex PCR. This table has fewer than 250,000 clones, approximately 70% appearing once. Germline CDR1 reads GTSNPN; CDR2 reads SVGIG (reference sequence). V dropped 1 base and J dropped 2 bases, with 11 bases sitting between them. The CDR3 spans 14 residues. This clone was picked up a small number of times. Its cognate antigen is unknown.

The sample comprised naive CD4+ T cells from blood. The receptor's source is a man aged 30-40 years in good health. V gene TRBV30 combines with J gene TRBJ2-5; possible D gene TRBD2, 6 bases. As DNA, the CDR3 is TGTGCCTGGAGTGCCGGGACTCCACAAGAGACCCAGTACTTC. Protein sequence: CAWSAGTPQETQYF. The full variable domain, with the rest looked up from reference TRBV30 and TRBJ2-5, is SQTIHQWPATLVQPVGSPLSLECTVEGTSNPNLYWYRQAAGRGLQLLFYSVGIGQISSEVPQNLSASRPQDRQFILSSKKLLLSDSGFYLCAWSAGTPQETQYFGPGTRLLVL.